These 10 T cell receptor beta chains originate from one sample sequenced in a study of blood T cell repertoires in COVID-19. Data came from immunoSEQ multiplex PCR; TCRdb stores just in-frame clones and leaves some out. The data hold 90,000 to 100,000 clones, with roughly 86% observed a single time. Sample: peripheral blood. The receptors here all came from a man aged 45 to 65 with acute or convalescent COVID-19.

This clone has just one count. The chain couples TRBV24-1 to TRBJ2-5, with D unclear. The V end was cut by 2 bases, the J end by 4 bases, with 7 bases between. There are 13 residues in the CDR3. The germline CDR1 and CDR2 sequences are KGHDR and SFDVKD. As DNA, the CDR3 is TGTGCCACCAGTGATTCGTTTAGAGAGACCCAGTACTTC. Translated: CATSDSFRETQYF.

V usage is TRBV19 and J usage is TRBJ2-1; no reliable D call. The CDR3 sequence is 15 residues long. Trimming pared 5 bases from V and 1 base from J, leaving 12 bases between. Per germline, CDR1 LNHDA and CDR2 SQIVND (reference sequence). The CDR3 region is CASSPNGGSYNEQFF. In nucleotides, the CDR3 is TGTGCCAGTAGTCCGAACGGCGGTTCCTACAATGAGCAGTTCTTC.

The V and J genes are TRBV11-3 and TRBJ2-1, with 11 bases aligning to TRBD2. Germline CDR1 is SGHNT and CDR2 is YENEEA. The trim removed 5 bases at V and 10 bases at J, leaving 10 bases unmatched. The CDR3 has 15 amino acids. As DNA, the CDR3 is TGTGCCAGCAGCCCGACTAGCGGGACGTCTAGGGAGCAGTTCTTC. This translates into CASSPTSGTSREQFF.

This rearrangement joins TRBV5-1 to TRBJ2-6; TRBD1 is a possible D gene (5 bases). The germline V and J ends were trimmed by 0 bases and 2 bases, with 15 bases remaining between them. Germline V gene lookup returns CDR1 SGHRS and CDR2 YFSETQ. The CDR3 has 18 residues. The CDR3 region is CASSLGQGMTTGANVLTF. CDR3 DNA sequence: TGCGCCAGCAGCTTGGGGCAGGGTATGACGACTGGGGCCAACGTCCTGACTTTC.

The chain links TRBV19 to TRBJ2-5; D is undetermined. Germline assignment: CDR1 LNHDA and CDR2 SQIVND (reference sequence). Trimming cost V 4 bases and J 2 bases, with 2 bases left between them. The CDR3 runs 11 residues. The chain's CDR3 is CASSTQETQYF. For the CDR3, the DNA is TGTGCCAGTAGTACACAAGAGACCCAGTACTTC.

The DNA for the CDR3 is TGTGCCAGCAGTTACGTAGCGGGGTCGAACACCGGGGAGCTGTTTTTT. Translating gives CASSYVAGSNTGELFF. This sequence joins TRBV6-5 and TRBJ2-2; the match to TRBD2 covers 8 bases. V dropped 2 bases and J dropped 0; count of bases not matched to a gene: 2. The CDR3 sequence is 16 residues long. Germline V gives CDR1 MNHEY, CDR2 SVGAGI.

CDR3 DNA sequence: TGTGCCAGCAGTTTAACACAGGGGGACACTGAAGCTTTCTTT. This codes for CASSLTQGDTEAFF. The V call is TRBV7-9, the J call TRBJ1-1; TRBD1 matches at 8 bases. V gave up 6 bases and J gave up 3 bases; unmatched junction bases: 6. Germline-derived CDR1 and CDR2 are SEHNR and FQNEAQ (reference sequence). The CDR3 extends over 14 amino acids.

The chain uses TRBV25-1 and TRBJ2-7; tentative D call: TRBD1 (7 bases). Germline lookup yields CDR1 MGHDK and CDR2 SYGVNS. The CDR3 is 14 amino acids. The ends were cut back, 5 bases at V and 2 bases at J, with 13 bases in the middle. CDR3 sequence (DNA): TGTGCCAGCAGTAGGCAGGGGGGTACCTACGAGCAGTACTTC. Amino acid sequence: CASSRQGGTYEQYF.

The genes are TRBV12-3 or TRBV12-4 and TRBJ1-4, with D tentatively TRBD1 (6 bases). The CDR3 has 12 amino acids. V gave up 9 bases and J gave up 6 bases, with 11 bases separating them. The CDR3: CASGGGDEKLFF. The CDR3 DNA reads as TGTGCCAGTGGGGGGGGCGATGAAAAACTGTTTTTT.

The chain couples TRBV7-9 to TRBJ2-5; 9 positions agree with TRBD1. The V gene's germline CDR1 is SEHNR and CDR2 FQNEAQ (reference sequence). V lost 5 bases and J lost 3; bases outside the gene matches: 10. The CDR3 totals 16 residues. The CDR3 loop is CASSARPGTGKETQYF. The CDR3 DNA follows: TGTGCCAGCAGCGCCCGTCCCGGGACAGGGAAAGAGACCCAGTACTTC.